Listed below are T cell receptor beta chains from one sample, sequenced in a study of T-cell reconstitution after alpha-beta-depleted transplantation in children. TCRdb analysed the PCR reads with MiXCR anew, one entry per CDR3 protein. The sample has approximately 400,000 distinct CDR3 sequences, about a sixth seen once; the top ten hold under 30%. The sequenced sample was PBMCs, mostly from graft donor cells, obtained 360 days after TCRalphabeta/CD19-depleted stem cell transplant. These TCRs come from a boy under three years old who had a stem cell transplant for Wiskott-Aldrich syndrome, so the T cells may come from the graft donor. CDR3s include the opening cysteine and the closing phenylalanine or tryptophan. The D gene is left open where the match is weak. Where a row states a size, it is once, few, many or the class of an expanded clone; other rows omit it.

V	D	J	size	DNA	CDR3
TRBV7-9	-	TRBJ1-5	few	TGTGCCAGCAGCCCCGGGTGGCATCAGCCCCAGCATTTT	CASSPGWHQPQHF
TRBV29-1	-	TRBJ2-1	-	TGCAGCTCTCGGGGATTCTCCTACAATGAGCAGTTCTTC	CSSRGFSYNEQFF
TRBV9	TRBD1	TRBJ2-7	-	TGTGCCAGCAACCCTTCCGGGACAGGGTATAACGAGCAGTACTTC	CASNPSGTGYNEQYF
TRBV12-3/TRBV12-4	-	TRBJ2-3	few	TGTGCCAGCAGTTTACCTAACAGGGTCGGGACAGATACGCAGTATTTT	CASSLPNRVGTDTQYF
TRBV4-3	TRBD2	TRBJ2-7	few	TGCGCCAGCAGCCACCGGGAGGGCCCCTACGAGCAGTACTTC	CASSHREGPYEQYF
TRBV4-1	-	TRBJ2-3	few	TGCGCCAGCAGGACGACAGGCTCAGATACGCAGTATTTT	CASRTTGSDTQYF
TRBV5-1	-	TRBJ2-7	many	TGTGCCAGCAGCCCGGGTCTCTCCTACGAGCAGTACTTC	CASSPGLSYEQYF
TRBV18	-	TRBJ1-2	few	TGTGCCAGCTCACCAATTGAGAACTATGGCTACACCTTC	CASSPIENYGYTF
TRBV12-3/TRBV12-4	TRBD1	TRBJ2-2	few	TGTGCCAGCAGCCCTAATAGGGGGCAGGTCGGGGAGCTGTTTTTT	CASSPNRGQVGELFF
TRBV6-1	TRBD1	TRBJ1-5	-	TGTGCCAGCAGTGAAGGGCCCGGGACAGGGAATTGGCGTCAGCCCCAGCATTTT	CASSEGPGTGNWRQPQHF
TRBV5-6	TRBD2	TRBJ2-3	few	TGTGCCAGCAGCTTCGGTCTAGCGGGAGCTACAGATACGCAGTATTTT	CASSFGLAGATDTQYF
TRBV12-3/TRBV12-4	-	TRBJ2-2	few	TGTGCCTGCAGTTTATGGAGGGCCCTTACCCCCTCGAACACCGGGGAGCTGTTTTTT	CACSLWRALTPSNTGELFF
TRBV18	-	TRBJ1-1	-	TGTGCCAGCTCACCACGCGGACTGAACCCCAACACTGAAGCTTTCTTT	CASSPRGLNPNTEAFF
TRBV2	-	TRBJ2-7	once	TGTGCCAGCAGTCCCTCACAGGGTACGGTAATAAGGCACTACGAGCAGTACTTC	CASSPSQGTVIRHYEQYF
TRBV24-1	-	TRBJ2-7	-	TGTGCCACCAGTGGCGGGGTCGGACCTCCCTACGAGCAGTACTTC	CATSGGVGPPYEQYF